The T cell receptor (beta chain) under discussion was sequenced for a study of blood T cell repertoires in COVID-19. Clones were read by immunoSEQ multiplex PCR, and TCRdb kept only the in-frame ones, dropping some. This table holds 100,000 to 150,000 clones, 65% to 90% found once. The germline V and J ends were trimmed by 3 bases and 4 bases, with 9 bases remaining between them. The CDR3 runs 13 residues. V gene TRBV12-3 or TRBV12-4 combines with J gene TRBJ1-1, with D unresolved. The receptor's source is a woman of 80 years or more with acute or convalescent COVID-19. The sequenced material came from peripheral blood. The CDR3 DNA sequence: TGTGCCAGCAGTTTCGCCTATACCACTGAAGCTTTCTTT. Its protein is CASSFAYTTEAFF.